The T cell receptor (beta chain) described here comes from a study of early T cells in non-severe SARS-CoV-2 infection. About the research overall: Sequencing of bulk RNA from unsorted whole blood was done, without chain pairing. Study-wide points: The study's VDJdb matching favored anti-spike CD8 responses and missed private and CD4 specificities.

The TCR library protocol attached unique molecular identifiers to the individual cDNA molecules. TCRdb recomputed calls from the 5' RACE reads with MiXCR, one row per CDR3 protein. The sample contains 80,000 or so distinct CDR3 sequences, about 10% of which appear only once. This clonotype was detected many times. Its cognate antigen is unknown. The sequenced sample was whole blood, obtained at baseline. The sequence was obtained from an adult who was a healthcare worker with PCR-confirmed SARS-CoV-2 infection or an uninfected control (not recorded which).

In DNA, the CDR3 is TGTGCCAGCAGCTTGGCTGGGGATATGATTTCTGGGGCCAACGTCCTGACTTTC. Protein: CASSLAGDMISGANVLTF. The chain combines TRBV7-9 with TRBJ2-6; D unresolved. Trimming took off 3 bases at V and 1 base at J, with 16 bases between the two ends. In germline, CDR1 is SEHNR, CDR2 FQNEAQ (reference sequence). The CDR3 totals 18 residues.